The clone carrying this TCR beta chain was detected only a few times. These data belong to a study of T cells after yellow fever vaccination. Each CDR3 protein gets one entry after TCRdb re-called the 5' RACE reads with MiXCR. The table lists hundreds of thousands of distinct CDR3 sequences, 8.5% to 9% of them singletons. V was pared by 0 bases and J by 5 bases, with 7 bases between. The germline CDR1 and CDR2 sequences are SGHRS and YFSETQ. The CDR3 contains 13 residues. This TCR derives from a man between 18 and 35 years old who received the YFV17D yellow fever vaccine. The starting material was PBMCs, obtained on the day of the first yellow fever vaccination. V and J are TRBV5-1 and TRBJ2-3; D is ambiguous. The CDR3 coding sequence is TGCGCCAGCAGCTTGGGCGGAAGAGATACGCAGTATTTT. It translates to CASSLGGRDTQYF.